This record concerns one T cell receptor beta chain sequence. The specificity of this receptor is unknown. No clone much larger than this one lies a single base away; base qualities are absent. This record belongs to a study of blood T cell repertoires in COVID-19 (dated by TCRdb to the early 2020s). Background on the whole study: Samples covering the acute and convalescent phases of COVID-19 were provided by collaborators in the United States, Italy and Spain. Where available, HLA class I and class II types were taken from metadata supplied by the sample provider and were not determined by assay-based typing. The sample metadata nearly always contained a de-identified subject ID, COVID-19 status, age in years and sex. Deeply sampled blood TCRbeta repertoires from subjects exposed to, actively infected with, or recovered from COVID-19 were included in the dataset. The prospective study material was composed of cDNA or gDNA derived from T cells, B-cell-depleted T cells, or PBMCs. The repertoires were released in a freely available public database meant as a resource for research on the immune response to SARS-CoV-2. The samples were drawn from the first 160 participants of the ongoing ImmuneRACE study and from roughly 1,300 subjects provided by 6 global collaborators. General conclusions and limits of the study: The quantity of clinical and demographic metadata differed by source and by participant and was supplied without curation.

The CDR3 starts with the cysteine, ends with the phenylalanine, and has 17 residues. The retained sequence is limited to the CDR3, 51 bases, with the frame set at the first base. Reading the germline V gene gives CDR1 SGHRS and CDR2 YFSETQ. V gives up 5 bases and J gives up 0 bases, and the segment between their germline ends measures 18 bases. The immunoSEQ Assay, a bias-controlled multiplex PCR, was used to amplify TCRbeta CDR3 regions from genomic DNA. The paper's processing steps were these. The number of nucleated cells in each sample was estimated from the amplification of reference gene primers within the assay. To quantify the absolute abundance of each unique TCRbeta CDR3 rearrangement, sequence reads were collapsed and filtered. For each sample, productive Simpson clonality was calculated as the square root of Simpson's diversity index over productive rearrangements. The source is immuneACCESS, and TCRdb retained only in-frame sequences with V and J called. Part of the clones is not carried over; for the studies checked, unresolved V genes explain less than half of this, and the remainder is unexplained. The V and J calls and clone size are taken from that table; D and trimming were inferred from the DNA. For this sample the table gives about 130,000 clones, of which 79% were detected only once. The ten top clones hold roughly 5.2% of the sample.

One collaborating source in Seattle enrolled patients during active infection and followed them longitudinally through the course of disease. Each collaborating institution followed its own protocols to collect whole blood in K2EDTA tubes. For TCRbeta analysis, collaborators shipped samples in one of three forms: frozen whole blood, isolated PBMCs, or DNA extracted from either of those sample types. Specimen: peripheral blood. The rearrangement combines TRBV5-1 with TRBJ1-3; a weak D assignment points to TRBD1 (5 bases agree). The sequence was obtained from a woman in her 70s with COVID-19, enrolled during active disease. In nucleotide form, the sequence is TGCGCCAGCAGACAATACCAGGGTTTTAGCTCTGGAAACACCATATATTTT. This yields the protein CASRQYQGFSSGNTIYF.